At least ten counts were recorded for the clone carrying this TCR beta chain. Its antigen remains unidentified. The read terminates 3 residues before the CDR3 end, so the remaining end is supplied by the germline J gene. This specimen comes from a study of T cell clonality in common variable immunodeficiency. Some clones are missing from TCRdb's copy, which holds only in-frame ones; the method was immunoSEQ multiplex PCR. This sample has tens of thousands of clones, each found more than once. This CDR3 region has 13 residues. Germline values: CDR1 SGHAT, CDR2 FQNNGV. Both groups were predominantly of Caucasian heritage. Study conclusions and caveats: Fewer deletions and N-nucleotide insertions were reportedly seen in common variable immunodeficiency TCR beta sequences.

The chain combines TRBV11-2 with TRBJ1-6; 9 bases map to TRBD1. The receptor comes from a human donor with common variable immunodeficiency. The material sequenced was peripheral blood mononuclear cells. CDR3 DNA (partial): TGTGCCAGCAGCGTGGGGACAGGGAGGACC. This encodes CASSVGTGRT. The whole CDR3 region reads CASSVGTGRTLHF.